These T cell receptor beta chains were read from a single sample in a study of vaccination effects on CD4 cells after COVID-19. Sequencing used immunoSEQ multiplex PCR; TCRdb keeps in-frame clones, though not all of them. The data hold tens of thousands of clones, with 65% to 75% observed a single time. Their target antigens are unknown. The source material was CD4+ T cells from PBMCs cultured without peptide, sampled after COVID-19 vaccination. The receptors were sampled from a human donor who had a prior SARS-CoV-2 infection. Each CDR3 is given with its conserved first and last residue. D genes are given only for firm matches. The size entry is marked missing in some rows and otherwise reads once, few, many or a size class.

clone_size | j_call | v_call | d_call | cdr3_nt | cdr3_aa
. | TRBJ2-7 | TRBV7-9 | . | TGTGCCAGCAGCTTAGGGGCCAGCTCCTACGAGCAGTACTTC | CASSLGASSYEQYF
. | TRBJ2-5 | TRBV4-1 | . | TGCGCCAGCAGCCAACAGGGCCCGTGGGGTAACCAAGAGACCCAGTACTTC | CASSQQGPWGNQETQYF
few | TRBJ1-2 | TRBV14 | . | TGTGCCAGCAGCTCACGGACTGGAGGCTACACCTTC | CASSSRTGGYTF
few | TRBJ1-6 | TRBV5-6 | . | TGTGCCAGCAGCCCTGCCGGGTATAATTCACCCCTCCACTTT | CASSPAGYNSPLHF
. | TRBJ2-7 | TRBV7-9 | . | TGTGCCAGCAGCCGAGGGACCTACGAGCAGTACTTC | CASSRGTYEQYF
. | TRBJ2-2 | TRBV4-2 | TRBD2 | TGTGCCAGCAGCCAAGATGAGCGGGGCGGCGGGGAGCTGTTTTTT | CASSQDERGGGELFF
. | TRBJ2-2 | TRBV7-3 | . | TGTGCCAGCAGCCAAGACAGAAACACCGGGGAGCTGTTTTTT | CASSQDRNTGELFF
. | TRBJ2-3 | TRBV24-1 | . | TGTGCCACCAGTGACCCCGACGGGGTTAGCACAGATACGCAGTATTTT | CATSDPDGVSTDTQYF
. | TRBJ1-1 | TRBV7-2 | . | TGTGCCAGCAGCTTAGGAGGGCGGAACACTGAAGCTTTCTTT | CASSLGGRNTEAFF
. | TRBJ2-1 | TRBV20-1 | . | TGCAGTGCTCAGGACTACAATGAGCAGTTCTTC | CSAQDYNEQFF
. | TRBJ2-5 | TRBV18 | . | TGTGCCAGCTCACCATCCGGGGCGTGGGAGGAGACCCAGTACTTC | CASSPSGAWEETQYF
. | TRBJ2-2 | TRBV4-2 | TRBD1 | TGTGCCAGCAGCCCGGGACAGGGGAACACCGGGGAGCTGTTTTTT | CASSPGQGNTGELFF
. | TRBJ2-1 | TRBV7-2 | . | TGTGCCAGCAGCAGGGACTGGTACTACAATGAGCAGTTCTTC | CASSRDWYYNEQFF
. | TRBJ1-5 | TRBV6-2/TRBV6-3 | . | TGTGCCAGCAGTTGGGCCCAGGGGAGGCATCAGCCCCAGCATTTT | CASSWAQGRHQPQHF
. | TRBJ2-7 | TRBV5-1 | . | TGCGCCAGCAGCTTGGGGGGCCGGGACGAGCAGTACTTC | CASSLGGRDEQYF
. | TRBJ2-2 | TRBV6-5 | TRBD1 | TGTGCCAGCAGCAGGGGGCACGCCGGGGAGCTGTTTTTT | CASSRGHAGELFF
. | TRBJ1-1 | TRBV5-1 | TRBD1 | TGCGCCAGCAGCTCTACAGGGGACACTGAAGCTTTCTTT | CASSSTGDTEAFF
. | TRBJ2-5 | TRBV5-1 | . | TGCGCCAGCAGCTTGGTTCCTGGCATGCAAGAGACCCAGTACTTC | CASSLVPGMQETQYF
. | TRBJ1-1 | TRBV2 | . | TGTGCCAGCACCCCTACGGGGTTGACTGAAGCTTTCTTT | CASTPTGLTEAFF
once | TRBJ2-5 | TRBV5-1 | . | TGCGCCAGCAGCCGGGACTCAGGATCGCTGTCTTCGTACTTC | CASSRDSGSLSSYF
. | TRBJ2-7 | TRBV19 | TRBD2 | TGTGCCAGTAGTAAAGAGCGGGGCTACGAGCAGTACTTC | CASSKERGYEQYF
. | TRBJ2-5 | TRBV18 | TRBD2 | TGTGCCAGCTCACCACCGGCGGGGGGTAGTGAGACCCAGTACTTC | CASSPPAGGSETQYF
. | TRBJ2-1 | TRBV7-2 | . | TGTGCCAGCAGCTATACCACCAGCTCCTACAATGAGCAGTTCTTC | CASSYTTSSYNEQFF
. | TRBJ2-5 | TRBV7-2 | TRBD2 | TGTGCCAGCAGGGTCATGGGGGGGATACAAGAGACCCAGTACTTC | CASRVMGGIQETQYF
. | TRBJ2-7 | TRBV5-4 | TRBD2 | TGTGCCAGCAGGGTGGGACTAGCGGACAGATACGAGCAGTACTTC | CASRVGLADRYEQYF
. | TRBJ2-5 | TRBV12-3/TRBV12-4 | . | TGTGCCAGCAGCCCAGACCGGGAGACCCAGTACTTC | CASSPDRETQYF
once | TRBJ2-2 | TRBV6-5 | . | TGTGCCAGCAGTTACTTCGACACCGGGGAGCTGTTTTTT | CASSYFDTGELFF
. | TRBJ2-1 | TRBV5-1 | . | TGCGCCAGCAGCTTGCAATCCCAGGTCAGCTCCTACAATGAGCAGTTCTTC | CASSLQSQVSSYNEQFF
. | TRBJ1-4 | TRBV7-3 | . | TGTGCCAGCAGCTTAATTAGGGGGGCGGCTAATGAAAAACTGTTTTTT | CASSLIRGAANEKLFF
. | TRBJ2-2 | TRBV7-9 | . | TGTGCCAGCAGCTTAGGTACTCATGATCGCGGGGAGCTGTTTTTT | CASSLGTHDRGELFF
. | TRBJ2-7 | TRBV5-1 | TRBD2 | TGCGCCAGCAGCGGACTTGCTAGCGGGACTATTCCCTTTTGGGAGCAGTACTTC | CASSGLASGTIPFWEQYF
. | TRBJ2-1 | TRBV2 | TRBD1 | TGTGCCAGCAGTAGGGACAGGAACAATGAGCAGTTCTTC | CASSRDRNNEQFF
. | TRBJ2-3 | TRBV29-1 | TRBD1 | TGCAGCGTTGTAGGTCAGGGGGCTAGCACAGATACGCAGTATTTT | CSVVGQGASTDTQYF
few | TRBJ2-7 | TRBV6-5 | . | TGTGCCAGCAAGAGACAGCCCCCGGAGACCGAGCAGTACTTC | CASKRQPPETEQYF
. | TRBJ2-7 | TRBV5-5 | TRBD2 | TGTGCCAGCATTCTACTAGCGGGGAGGACCTACGAGCAGTACTTC | CASILLAGRTYEQYF
few | TRBJ2-7 | TRBV12-3/TRBV12-4 | TRBD2 | TGTGCCAGCAGACTAGCGGGAGTATACGAGCAGTACTTC | CASRLAGVYEQYF
. | TRBJ1-1 | TRBV9 | . | TGTGCCAGCAGCGCCATGGAGGGTGAAGCTTTCTTT | CASSAMEGEAFF
. | TRBJ1-5 | TRBV4-3 | . | TGCGCCAGCAGCGGGGGGGTGAATCAGCCCCAGCATTTT | CASSGGVNQPQHF
. | TRBJ2-7 | TRBV6-6 | TRBD1 | TGTGCCAGCAGTTACTCCTCCGGGACAGCTCCTTACGAGCAGTACTTC | CASSYSSGTAPYEQYF
. | TRBJ2-3 | TRBV19 | TRBD2 | TGTGCCAGTAGCCAGCGGGAGATAACAGATACGCAGTATTTT | CASSQREITDTQYF
few | TRBJ1-2 | TRBV19 | . | TGTGCCAGTAGGTTGATCCCTAACTATGGCTACACCTTC | CASRLIPNYGYTF
. | TRBJ1-3 | TRBV6-1 | TRBD1 | TGTGCCAGCAGTGTGACAGGGGGGGGTCCTGGAAACACCATATATTTT | CASSVTGGGPGNTIYF
. | TRBJ2-5 | TRBV7-9 | . | TGTGCCAGCAGCTTAGAGACAGGCTGGGAGGAGACCCAGTACTTC | CASSLETGWEETQYF
few | TRBJ2-1 | TRBV6-5 | TRBD2 | TGTGCCAGCAGAGTTACTAGCGGGTCCGGCGATGAGCAGTTCTTC | CASRVTSGSGDEQFF
. | TRBJ2-7 | TRBV6-1 | . | TGTGCCAGCAGTGAAGAGTGGGACGAGAAGGACAGCGAGATAGAGCAGTACTTC | CASSEEWDEKDSEIEQYF
. | TRBJ2-7 | TRBV7-2 | . | TGTGCCAGCAGCAAACAAAACCCGGGGTGGGTGGGGATGGAGCAGTACTTC | CASSKQNPGWVGMEQYF
. | TRBJ2-7 | TRBV15 | . | TGTGCCACCAGCAGAGATTTACTAGCCCACGAGCAGTACTTC | CATSRDLLAHEQYF
. | TRBJ2-7 | TRBV6-5 | TRBD2 | TGTGCCAGCAGTCGGACTAGCGGAACCTACGAGCAGTACTTC | CASSRTSGTYEQYF
. | TRBJ1-1 | TRBV20-1 | TRBD1 | TGCAGTGCTAGTAAGTCAGGGGGATTAGGCACTGAAGCTTTCTTT | CSASKSGGLGTEAFF
. | TRBJ2-1 | TRBV3-1/TRBV3-2 | . | TGTGCCAGCAGCCGGTACAGGAATGAGCAGTTCTTC | CASSRYRNEQFF
. | TRBJ1-2 | TRBV7-9 | . | TGTGCCAGCAGCTTAGCCGACACCTCCTATGGCTACACCTTC | CASSLADTSYGYTF
. | TRBJ1-4 | TRBV18 | . | TGTGCCAGCTCACCCCCGGGAGGTCGGGTGGAAAAACTGTTTTTT | CASSPPGGRVEKLFF
few | TRBJ2-3 | TRBV11-2 | TRBD2 | TGTGCCAGCAGCTCCCCCACCGGACTAGCCGTCCTCCGTCAGTATTTT | CASSSPTGLAVLRQYF
. | TRBJ2-4 | TRBV2 | . | TGTGCCAGCAGTGATGGAAGAGGGCCGGCCAAAAACATTCAGTACTTC | CASSDGRGPAKNIQYF